Presented here are 26 T cell receptor beta chains from one specimen sequenced in a study of T cell responses to AZD1222 COVID-19 vaccine. Profiling relied on immunoSEQ multiplex PCR, and the TCRdb table lists in-frame clones only, not all of them. This table has about 80,000 clones, roughly 85% appearing once. Source: peripheral blood, taken 28 days after the second AZD1222 dose. The receptors stem from an adult who received the AZD1222 COVID-19 vaccine.

V usage is TRBV7-9 and J usage is TRBJ1-4; TRBD1 might be the D (5 bases). Trimming removed 9 bases at V and 5 bases at J, with 13 bases between. The CDR3 length is 13 residues. Germline V CDR1 and CDR2: SEHNR, FQNEAQ (reference sequence). The CDR3 DNA follows: TGTGCCAGTGTGGGGCAGGGAAATGAAAAACTGTTTTTT. As protein: CASVGQGNEKLFF.

V gene TRBV7-2 combines with J gene TRBJ2-6; 7 bases map to TRBD2. The ends lost 6 bases at V and 9 bases at J; junction bases unmatched: 8. Germline values: CDR1 SGHTA, CDR2 FQGNSA. This CDR3 region has 14 residues. The CDR3 DNA sequence: TGTGCCAGCAGGACTGGGGGGGACCTCAACGTCCTGACTTTC. This translates into CASRTGGDLNVLTF.

This chain uses TRBV2 with TRBJ1-5; no reliable D call. Germline-derived CDR1 and CDR2 are SNHLY and FYNNEI. V was clipped by 4 bases and J by 2 bases, with 3 bases between them. This CDR3 is 12 amino acids long. The chain's CDR3 is CASSAGNQPQHF. The CDR3 DNA is TGTGCCAGCAGTGCGGGCAATCAGCCCCAGCATTTT.

V usage is TRBV6-6 and J usage is TRBJ1-5; D not certain. Deletions cut 0 bases from V and 1 base from J, with 7 bases between. CDR1 and CDR2 from the germline V gene are MNHNY and SVGAGI (reference sequence). The CDR3 length is 15 residues. The CDR3 here is CASSYSAGSNQPQHF. The CDR3 DNA sequence: TGTGCCAGCAGTTACTCGGCGGGGAGCAATCAGCCCCAGCATTTT.

This clone appeared a few times. A junction boundary mismatches the germline segment, possibly from a read error. V gene TRBV7-9 combines with J gene TRBJ1-1, with D hard to call. The CDR3 length is 13 residues. From germline, CDR1 is SEHNR and CDR2 FQNEAQ (reference sequence). The CDR3 reads CASSLADGSEAFF. The CDR3 bases are TGTGCCAGCAGCCTAGCGGACGGGTCAGAAGCTTTCTTT.

The rearrangement links TRBV5-1 to TRBJ1-2; possible D gene TRBD1, 5 bases. The CDR3 extends over 14 amino acids. Trimming pared 5 bases from V and 4 bases from J, leaving 15 bases between. CDR1 is SGHRS, CDR2 YFSETQ, per germline. The CDR3 loop reads CASRAQGSSYGYTF. CDR3 DNA sequence: TGCGCCAGCAGGGCTCAGGGCAGCTCCTATGGCTACACCTTC.

This clone was seen more than once but under ten times. The rearrangement uses TRBV7-9 and TRBJ1-4; maybe TRBD1 (5 bases). Germline CDR1 is SEHNR and CDR2 is FQNEAQ (reference sequence). The CDR3 runs 13 residues. The V gene lost 10 bases and the J gene lost 8 bases, with 17 bases spanning the gap. CDR3 sequence (DNA): TGTGCCACGGACGAAAGGGGTGGCGAAAAACTGTTTTTT. This sequence encodes CATDERGGEKLFF. The full variable domain, rest sourced from reference TRBV7-9 and TRBJ1-4, is DTGVSQNPRHKITKRGQNVTFRCDPISEHNRLYWYRQTLGQGPEFLTYFQNEAQLEKSRLLSDRFSAERPKGSFSTLEIQRTEQGDSAMYLCATDERGGEKLFFGSGTQLSVL.

The chain has TRBV14 and TRBJ1-2; 8 bases agree with TRBD1. The V segment lost 4 bases and the J segment 0 bases; nucleotides outside the gene matches: 7. This CDR3 region has 16 residues. Germline V gene lookup returns CDR1 SGHDN and CDR2 FVKESK. CDR3 protein: CASSRTGFGSNYGYTF. Written as DNA, the CDR3 is TGTGCCAGCAGCCGGACAGGGTTTGGCTCTAACTATGGCTACACCTTC.

This sequence joins TRBV15 and TRBJ2-5; unclear D gene. Trimming cost V 0 bases and J 5 bases, with 4 bases left between them. Germline V gene data show CDR1 as LNHNV and CDR2 as YYDKDF (reference sequence). The CDR3 sequence is 12 residues long. The CDR3 region has the DNA TGTGCCACCAGCAGAGATCGGGAGACCCAGTACTTC. This encodes CATSRDRETQYF.

This chain joins TRBV9 and TRBJ1-3; the D is unclear. The V and J ends lost 0 bases and 0 bases respectively, with 13 bases between them. Per germline, CDR1 SGDLS and CDR2 YYNGEE. The CDR3 contains 17 residues. The CDR3 coding sequence is TGTGCCAGCAGCGTAGATAGTCGAAGGTTCTCTGGAAACACCATATATTTT. Protein: CASSVDSRRFSGNTIYF.

The chain links TRBV18 to TRBJ1-4, with D perhaps TRBD1 (6 bases). V was pared by 3 bases and J by 8 bases, with 13 bases between. CDR3 size: 14 residues. Germline lookup yields CDR1 KGHSH and CDR2 LQKENI. Here the CDR3 reads CASSPTGLREKLFF. The CDR3 DNA is TGTGCCAGCTCACCGACAGGTCTAAGAGAAAAACTGTTTTTT.

The rearrangement links TRBV28 to TRBJ2-3, with D perhaps matching TRBD2 (5 bases). V lost 6 bases and J 0 bases, leaving 16 bases between the germline ends. Germline CDR1 and CDR2: MDHEN and SYDVKM. The CDR3 spans 16 residues. The CDR3 region has the DNA TGTGCCAGCAGCCCGGTCGTACGGGGTAGCACAGATACGCAGTATTTT. Its protein product is CASSPVVRGSTDTQYF. Drawing the rest from reference TRBV28 and TRBJ2-3, the complete variable domain is DVKVTQSSRYLVKRTGEKVFLECVQDMDHENMFWYRQDPGLGLRLIYFSYDVKMKEKGDIPEGYSVSREKKERFSLILESASTNQTSMYLCASSPVVRGSTDTQYFGPGTRLTVL.

The chain has TRBV5-1 and TRBJ2-2, with D unresolved. This CDR3 is 15 amino acids long. Germline V gives CDR1 SGHRS, CDR2 YFSETQ. V lost 2 bases, J lost 1 base, and 9 bases lay in between. The CDR3 sequence: CASSFGRMNTGELFF. The CDR3 DNA reads TGCGCCAGCAGCTTCGGCAGAATGAACACCGGGGAGCTGTTTTTT.

The chain has TRBV27 and TRBJ1-2; 8 bases are shared with TRBD1. The CDR3 is 18 amino acids. Germline trimming cut 5 bases from V and 4 bases from J; bases unmatched to any gene: 18. Germline loops: CDR1 MNHEY, CDR2 SMNVEV (reference sequence). CDR3 in DNA: TGTGCCAGCAGTACACTAACCGCGACAGGGGATTCTCTCTATGGCTACACCTTC. Translated: CASSTLTATGDSLYGYTF.

The genes are TRBV25-1 and TRBJ1-4; D ambiguous. Germline CDR1 is MGHDK and CDR2 is SYGVNS. The CDR3 sequence is 14 residues long. Trimming took off 4 bases at V and 5 bases at J, with 11 bases between the two ends. The CDR3 bases are TGTGCCAGCAGTGCCCATAGCCCCAATGAAAAACTGTTTTTT. Translating it yields CASSAHSPNEKLFF.

CDR3 coding DNA: TGCGCCAGCAGGTCCGGGACTAGCGGCTCCACCGGGGAGCTGTTTTTT. Its translation is CASRSGTSGSTGELFF. The rearrangement uses TRBV5-1 and TRBJ2-2; TRBD2 agrees at 11 bases. The CDR3 loop spans 16 amino acids. J was trimmed by 4 bases and V by 5 bases; bases with no gene match: 7. Germline loops: CDR1 SGHRS, CDR2 YFSETQ.

This chain joins TRBV19 and TRBJ1-1; D is undetermined. Germline V gene sequence: CDR1 LNHDA, CDR2 SQIVND (reference sequence). CDR3 length: 13 amino acids. The V end lost 8 bases, the J end lost 5 bases, and 15 bases lay between the germline ends. DNA for the CDR3: TGTGCCAGTGAGGATTGGGTAGGGACTGAAGCTTTCTTT. Translation gives CASEDWVGTEAFF.

The V call is TRBV7-8, the J call TRBJ2-7, with TRBD1 matching 7 bases. The CDR3 contains 13 residues. Germline lookup yields CDR1 SGHVS and CDR2 FQNEAQ. V was pared by 4 bases and J by 2 bases, with 2 bases of the junction left unmatched. The chain's CDR3 is CASSYGTAYEQYF. The DNA of the CDR3 is TGTGCCAGCAGCTATGGGACAGCCTACGAGCAGTACTTC.

The chain employs TRBV6-1 and TRBJ1-5; no clear D. V lost 2 bases, J lost 3 bases, and 14 bases lay in between. The CDR3 is 16 amino acids. The germline gives CDR1 MNHNS, CDR2 SASEGT. This CDR3 is CASSEYGRTFNQPQHF. The CDR3 coding sequence is TGTGCCAGCAGTGAATACGGCAGGACCTTCAATCAGCCCCAGCATTTT.

The V and J genes are TRBV7-8 and TRBJ2-5; D is undetermined. Germline CDR1 and CDR2: SGHVS and FQNEAQ. The CDR3 length is 17 residues. Trimming stripped 5 bases from V and 2 bases from J, with 21 bases between. The CDR3 nucleotides read TGTGCCAGCAGCGCACCACCGATGGTAATAGCTCAAGAGACCCAGTACTTC. The encoded protein is CASSAPPMVIAQETQYF.

The J gene is TRBJ1-1, the V gene TRBV4-1; D is possibly TRBD1 (5 bases). V lost 4 bases and J 1 base, leaving 13 bases between the germline ends. The V gene's germline CDR1 is MGHRA and CDR2 YSYEKL. The CDR3 totals 15 residues. The CDR3: CASSPVGGRNTEAFF. The CDR3 bases are TGCGCCAGCAGCCCCGTCGGGGGACGGAACACTGAAGCTTTCTTT.

The chain links TRBV27 to TRBJ1-4; TRBD1 aligns across 10 bases. The CDR3 has 13 amino acids. CDR1 and CDR2 from the germline V gene are MNHEY and SMNVEV (reference sequence). V lost 9 bases to trimming and J lost 4 bases; unmatched junction nucleotides: 2. The CDR3 region has the DNA TGTGCCAGTCGGACAGGGGGTAATGAAAAACTGTTTTTT. This gives the protein CASRTGGNEKLFF.

The table lists this clone with a few counts. CDR3 sequence reads: CASSQDLLRLRPGGHEKLFF. The DNA for the CDR3 is TGCGCCAGCAGCCAAGATCTCCTCCGGCTACGACCGGGCGGGCATGAAAAACTGTTTTTT. The rearrangement links TRBV4-1 to TRBJ1-4; D remains ambiguous. The CDR3 is made up of 20 amino acids. Trimming cost V 0 bases and J 6 bases, with 26 bases left between them. Germline CDR1 reads MGHRA; CDR2 reads YSYEKL.

This clone was counted once. The V call is TRBV27, the J call TRBJ1-4, with 8 bases lining up with TRBD1. The junction had 9 bases not matched to a gene; V was cut back by 5 bases and J by 13 bases. The CDR3 contains 13 residues. Germline V gene lookup returns CDR1 MNHEY and CDR2 SMNVEV (reference sequence). The CDR3 nucleotides read TGTGCCAGCAGTGAGAAACCAGGGGGCGCACTGTTTTTT. This translates into CASSEKPGGALFF.

This chain uses TRBV7-3 with TRBJ2-3, with 8 positions matching TRBD2. The germline V gene has CDR1 SGHTA and CDR2 FQGTGA. This CDR3 spans 13 amino acids. Trimming at V came to 5 bases and at J to 4 bases, leaving 2 bases not matched to a gene. CDR3 nucleotides: TGTGCCAGCAGCACGGGGGGGGCAGATACGCAGTATTTT. Its translation is CASSTGGADTQYF.

This sequence joins TRBV28 and TRBJ1-2, with TRBD1 matching over 10 bases. V was clipped by 6 bases and J by 6 bases; unmatched bases: 10. The germline V gene encodes CDR1 MDHEN and CDR2 SYDVKM. The CDR3 length is 15 residues. CDR3 in DNA: TGTGCCAGCAGGCGAGGGACAGGGGAGGTTAATGGCTACACCTTC. This gives the protein CASRRGTGEVNGYTF.